This T cell receptor (beta chain) originates from a study of T-cell memory formation after mild COVID-19 (dated by TCRdb to about 2021). Concerning the study at large: TCR sequence clusters from the two donors were found to be largely donor specific. In a couple of donors, T-cell clones that expanded and contracted after mild COVID-19 were followed by sequencing TCRalpha and TCRbeta repertoires longitudinally. Two young, previously healthy adult volunteers, one female and one male, were included in the cohort.

CDR1 MGHRA and CDR2 YSYEKL were looked up in the germline V gene. The junction carries 19 bases between V and J, which are trimmed by 0 bases and 4 bases respectively. The CDR3, from cysteine to phenylalanine, totals 17 residues. The retained sequence is limited to the CDR3, 51 bases, with the frame set at the first base. What the work shows at the level of the full study, not this receptor alone: Clones contracting from day 15 to 85 had balanced CD4/CD8 phenotypes, while a second wave expanding from day 15 to 37 was biased towards CD4+. Some responding clones were detected in pre-infection memory, suggesting pre-existing cross-reactive memory T cells joined the SARS-CoV-2 response. SARS-CoV-2 specificity was not confirmed for the second-wave clones peaking on day 37. The study included only a couple of mild cases, and larger cohorts that include severe cases with pre-infection samples were judged to be necessary. Contracting CD4+ clones appeared mostly in the CM and EM memory subsets, whereas CD8+ clones were enriched in EMRA.

Sequencing instrument: Illumina NovaSeq 6000. TCRalpha and TCRbeta cDNA libraries were built by 5'RACE with constant-segment primers, adding sample barcodes and unique molecular identifiers. Trizol reagent was used to extract RNA from every sample. Libraries were amplified in two PCR steps, with a second sample barcode and Illumina TruSeq adapters added in the second step. The libraries were sequenced on an Illumina NovaSeq using 2 x 150 bp paired-end reads. As for the authors' bioinformatics: With migec v1.2.7, reads were demultiplexed and then collapsed into UMI-guided consensus sequences. With mixcr v2.1.11, UMI consensuses were aligned to TRA and TRB V and J templates and assembled into clonotypes. A clonotype was counted as expanded or contracted only if both edgeR and NoisET called the change significant, with noise models trained on biological replicates. For edgeR calls, the cutoffs were a false discovery rate-adjusted p below 0.01 and a log2 fold-change threshold of 1. As an exploratory analysis of dynamics, max-normalized trajectories of the 1000 most abundant clonotypes were examined with PCA combined with hierarchical clustering. The CD4 or CD8 phenotype of responding clones was assigned using the separately sequenced CD4+ and CD8+ repertoires. Using fastp trimming at Q25 and MiXCR clonotype assembly, TCRdb reanalyzed the public sequencing data and kept in-frame beta chains. Under each unique CDR3 protein, matching rows form one entry showing the most common genes and DNA. Here the V and J calls rest on TCRdb's processing, not on the authors' analysis. Recorded for this sample are 350,000 to 450,000 distinct CDR3 sequences; 20% to 25% of them occurred a single time. Jointly, the top ten make up 7% to 9.5% of the sample.

Concerning this clonotype itself: Its antigen specificity is not known. Base qualities are missing; no much larger clone stands one base away.

Ficoll-Paque density gradient centrifugation was the method used to isolate PBMCs. This receptor was taken from an adult woman who had mild COVID-19 (a few samples of this study predate the infection). The sample titles of this study are shuffled in the database, so cell type and time point are left out; the donor was told from shared clones. The sample comprised PBMCs or a T cell subset sorted from them (not recorded which). The chain links TRBV4-1 with TRBJ2-7, and the D gene may be TRBD1, 7 bases matching. The CDR3 sequence is CASSQEGQGGRTYEQYF. The nucleotides read TGCGCCAGCAGCCAAGAAGGGCAGGGGGGCCGCACTTACGAGCAGTACTTC.